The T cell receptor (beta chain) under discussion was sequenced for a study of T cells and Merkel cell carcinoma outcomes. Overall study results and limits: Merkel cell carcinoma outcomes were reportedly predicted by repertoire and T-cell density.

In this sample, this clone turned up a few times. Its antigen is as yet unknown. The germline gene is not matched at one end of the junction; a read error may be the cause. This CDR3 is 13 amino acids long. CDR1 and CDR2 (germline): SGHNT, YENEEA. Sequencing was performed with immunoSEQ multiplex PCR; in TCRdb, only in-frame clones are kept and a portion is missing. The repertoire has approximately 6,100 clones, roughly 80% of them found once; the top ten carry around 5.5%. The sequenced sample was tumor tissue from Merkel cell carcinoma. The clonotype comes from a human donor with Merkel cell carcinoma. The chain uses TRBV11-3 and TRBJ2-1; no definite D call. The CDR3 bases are TGTGCCAGCAGCCTAGAGCCCTACAATGAGCAGTTCTTC. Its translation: CASSLEPYNEQFF.